This T cell receptor (beta chain) is drawn from a study of Ad26.COV2.S vaccination and SARS-CoV-2 variants. Trimming removed 6 bases from V and 6 bases from J; junction bases left unmatched: 14. The CDR3 extends over 15 amino acids. The germline V gene has CDR1 SGHRS and CDR2 YFSETQ. Study-wide results and limits: Participants in the vaccine arm had higher spike-specific TCR breadth; placebo recipients had lower.

Here immunoSEQ multiplex PCR was the method, and the copy in TCRdb shows in-frame clones only, minus some. The sample yields some 370,000 clones, 80% to 90% seen once. This clone was picked up many times. Its antigen remains unknown. The sample's treatment: some 20 received Ad26.COV2.S at low or high dose, single or two shots; about five received placebo; per-sample allocation not given. The investigators took samples on day 63 after the first vaccine or placebo injection. Aged 18-55 years, donor was enrolled in Boston in about 2020. The sequencing used peripheral blood, collected in a trial of Ad26.COV2.S vaccine versus placebo. This TCR came from a person aged 18 to 59 who received the Ad26.COV2.S COVID-19 vaccine or a placebo. This chain connects TRBV5-1 to TRBJ2-7; 8 bases align to TRBD1. The CDR3 sequence is CASNLQTGAASEQYF. CDR3 nucleotide sequence: TGCGCCAGCAACCTACAGACAGGGGCGGCCAGCGAGCAGTACTTC.